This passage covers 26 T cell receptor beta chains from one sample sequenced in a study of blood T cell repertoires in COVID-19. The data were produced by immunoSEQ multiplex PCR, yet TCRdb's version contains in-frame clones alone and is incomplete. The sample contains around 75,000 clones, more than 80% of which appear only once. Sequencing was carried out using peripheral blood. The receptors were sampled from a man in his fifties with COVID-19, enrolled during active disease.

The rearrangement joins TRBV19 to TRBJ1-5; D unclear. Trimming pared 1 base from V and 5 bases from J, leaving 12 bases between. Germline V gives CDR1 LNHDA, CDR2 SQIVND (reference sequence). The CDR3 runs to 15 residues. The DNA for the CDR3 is TGTGCCAGTAGTATAGGGATGTCGGGGTATCAGCCCCAGCATTTT. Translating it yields CASSIGMSGYQPQHF.

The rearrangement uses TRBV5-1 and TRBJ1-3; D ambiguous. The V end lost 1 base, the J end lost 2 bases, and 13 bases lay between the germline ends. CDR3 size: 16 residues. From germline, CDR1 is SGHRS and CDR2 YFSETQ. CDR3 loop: CASSLSANGAGNTIYF. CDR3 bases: TGCGCCAGCAGCTTGAGTGCTAATGGAGCTGGAAACACCATATATTTT.

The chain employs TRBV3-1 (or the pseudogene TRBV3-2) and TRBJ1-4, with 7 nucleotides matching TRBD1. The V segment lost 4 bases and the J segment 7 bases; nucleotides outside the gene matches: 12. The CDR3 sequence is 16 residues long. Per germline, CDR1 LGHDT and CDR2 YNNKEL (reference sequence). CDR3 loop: CASSPLDREGSEKLFF. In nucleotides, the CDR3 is TGTGCCAGCAGCCCGCTCGACAGGGAAGGGAGTGAAAAACTGTTTTTT.

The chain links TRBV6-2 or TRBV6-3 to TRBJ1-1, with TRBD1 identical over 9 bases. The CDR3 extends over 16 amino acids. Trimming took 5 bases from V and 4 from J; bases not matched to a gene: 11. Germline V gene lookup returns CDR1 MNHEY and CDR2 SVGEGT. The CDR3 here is CASSPDAGTGRTEAFF. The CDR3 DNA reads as TGTGCCAGCAGTCCAGACGCCGGGACAGGGCGCACTGAAGCTTTCTTT.

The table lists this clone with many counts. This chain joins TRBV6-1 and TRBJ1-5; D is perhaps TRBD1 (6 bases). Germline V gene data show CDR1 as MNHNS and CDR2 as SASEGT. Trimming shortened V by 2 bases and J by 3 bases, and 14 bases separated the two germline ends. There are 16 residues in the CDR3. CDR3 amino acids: CASSEMGQGNNQPQHF. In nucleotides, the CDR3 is TGTGCCAGCAGTGAAATGGGTCAGGGGAACAATCAGCCCCAGCATTTT.

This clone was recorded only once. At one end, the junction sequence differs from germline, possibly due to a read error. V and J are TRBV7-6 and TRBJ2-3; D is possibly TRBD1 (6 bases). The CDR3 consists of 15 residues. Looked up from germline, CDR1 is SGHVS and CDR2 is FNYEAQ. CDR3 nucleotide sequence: TGTGCCAGCAGCTTAGAGGGGGACCGCCCCGATAAGCAGTATTTT. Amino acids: CASSLEGDRPDKQYF.

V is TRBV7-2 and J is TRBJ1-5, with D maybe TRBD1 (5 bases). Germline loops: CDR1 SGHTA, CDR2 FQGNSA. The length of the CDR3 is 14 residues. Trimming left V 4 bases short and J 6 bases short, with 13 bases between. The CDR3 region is CASSSGGFFQPQHF. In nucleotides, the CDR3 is TGTGCCAGCAGCTCGGGGGGGTTTTTTCAGCCCCAGCATTTT. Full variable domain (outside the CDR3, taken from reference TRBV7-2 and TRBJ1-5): GAGVSQSPSNKVTEKGKDVELRCDPISGHTALYWYRQSLGQGLEFLIYFQGNSAPDKSGLPSDRFSAERTGGSVSTLTIQRTQQEDSAVYLCASSSGGFFQPQHFGDGTRLSIL.

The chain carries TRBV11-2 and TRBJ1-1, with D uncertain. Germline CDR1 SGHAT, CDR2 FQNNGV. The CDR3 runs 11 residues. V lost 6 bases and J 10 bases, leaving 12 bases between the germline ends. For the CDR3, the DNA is TGTGCCAGCAGTGAGGATGGTAGAGCTTTCTTT. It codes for CASSEDGRAFF.

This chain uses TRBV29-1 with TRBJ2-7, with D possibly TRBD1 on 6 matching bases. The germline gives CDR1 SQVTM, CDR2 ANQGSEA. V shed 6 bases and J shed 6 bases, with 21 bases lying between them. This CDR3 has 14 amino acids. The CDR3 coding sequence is TGCAGCGTGACTCCCGGGACAAGACGGGTCGAGCAGTACTTC. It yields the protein CSVTPGTRRVEQYF.

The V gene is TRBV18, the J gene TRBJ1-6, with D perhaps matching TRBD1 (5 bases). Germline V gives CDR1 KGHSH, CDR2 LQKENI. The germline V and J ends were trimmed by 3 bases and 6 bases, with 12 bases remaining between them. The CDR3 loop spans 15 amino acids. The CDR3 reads CASSPGGRPNSPLHF. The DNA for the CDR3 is TGTGCCAGCTCACCCGGGGGTCGGCCTAATTCACCCCTCCACTTT. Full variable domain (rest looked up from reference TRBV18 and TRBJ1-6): NAGVMQNPRHLVRRRGQEARLRCSPMKGHSHVYWYRQLPEEGLKFMVYLQKENIIDESGMPKERFSAEFPKEGPSILRIQQVVRGDSAAYFCASSPGGRPNSPLHFGNGTRLTVT.

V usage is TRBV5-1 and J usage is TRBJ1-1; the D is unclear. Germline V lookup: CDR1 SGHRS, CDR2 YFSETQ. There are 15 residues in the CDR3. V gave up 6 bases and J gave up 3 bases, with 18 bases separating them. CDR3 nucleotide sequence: TGCGCCAGCACCATTACTGGAGGGTCTGACACTGAAGCTTTCTTT. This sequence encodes CASTITGGSDTEAFF.

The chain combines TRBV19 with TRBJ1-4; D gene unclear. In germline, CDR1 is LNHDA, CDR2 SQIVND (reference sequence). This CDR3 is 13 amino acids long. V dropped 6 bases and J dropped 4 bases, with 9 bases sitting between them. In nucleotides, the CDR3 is TGTGCCAGTAGCTACGGGGTTAATGAAAAACTGTTTTTT. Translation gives CASSYGVNEKLFF. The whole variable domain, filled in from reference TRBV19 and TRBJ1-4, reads DGGITQSPKYLFRKEGQNVTLSCEQNLNHDAMYWYRQDPGQGLRLIYYSQIVNDFQKGDIAEGYSVSREKKESFPLTVTSAQKNPTAFYLCASSYGVNEKLFFGSGTQLSVL.

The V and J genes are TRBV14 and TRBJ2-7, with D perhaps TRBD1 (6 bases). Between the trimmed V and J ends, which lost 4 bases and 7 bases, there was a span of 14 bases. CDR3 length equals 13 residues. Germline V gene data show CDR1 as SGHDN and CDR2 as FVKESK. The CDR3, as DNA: TGTGCCAGCAGCCGGGACATCGAAGGAGAGCAGTACTTC. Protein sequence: CASSRDIEGEQYF. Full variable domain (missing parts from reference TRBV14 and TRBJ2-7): EAGVTQFPSHSVIEKGQTVTLRCDPISGHDNLYWYRRVMGKEIKFLLHFVKESKQDESGMPNNRFLAERTGGTYSTLKVQPAELEDSGVYFCASSRDIEGEQYFGPGTRLTVT.

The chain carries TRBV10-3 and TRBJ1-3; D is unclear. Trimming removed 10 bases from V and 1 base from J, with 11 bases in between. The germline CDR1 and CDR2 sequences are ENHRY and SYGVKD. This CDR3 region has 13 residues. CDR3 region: CATLITSGNTIYF. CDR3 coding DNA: TGTGCCACCCTTATAACATCTGGAAACACCATATATTTT.

Written as DNA, the CDR3 is TGTGCCAGCACCACAGACCTGGCGGGGGACACTGAAGCTTTCTTT. This encodes CASTTDLAGDTEAFF. The rearrangement uses TRBV6-5 and TRBJ1-1; the D gene is possibly TRBD1 (5 bases). In germline, CDR1 is MNHEY, CDR2 SVGAGI. The CDR3 sequence is 15 residues long. The V and J ends lost 7 bases and 3 bases respectively, with 18 bases between them.

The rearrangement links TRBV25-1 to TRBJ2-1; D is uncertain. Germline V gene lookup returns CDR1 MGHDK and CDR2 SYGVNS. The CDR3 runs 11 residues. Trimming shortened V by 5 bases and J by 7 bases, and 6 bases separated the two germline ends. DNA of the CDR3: TGTGCCAGCAGTTTTCCGAATGAGCAGTTCTTC. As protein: CASSFPNEQFF.

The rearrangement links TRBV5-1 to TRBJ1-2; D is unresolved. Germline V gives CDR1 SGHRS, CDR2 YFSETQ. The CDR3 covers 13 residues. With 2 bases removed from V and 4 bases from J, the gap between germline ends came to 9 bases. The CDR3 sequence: CASSFGGLYGYTF. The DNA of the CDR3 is TGCGCCAGCAGCTTCGGAGGGCTCTATGGCTACACCTTC.

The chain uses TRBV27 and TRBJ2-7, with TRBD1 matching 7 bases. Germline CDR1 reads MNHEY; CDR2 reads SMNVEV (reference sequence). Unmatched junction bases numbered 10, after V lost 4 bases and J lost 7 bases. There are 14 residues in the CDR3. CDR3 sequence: CASSWGDRAAEQYF. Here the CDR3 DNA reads TGTGCCAGCAGTTGGGGCGACAGGGCGGCAGAGCAGTACTTC.

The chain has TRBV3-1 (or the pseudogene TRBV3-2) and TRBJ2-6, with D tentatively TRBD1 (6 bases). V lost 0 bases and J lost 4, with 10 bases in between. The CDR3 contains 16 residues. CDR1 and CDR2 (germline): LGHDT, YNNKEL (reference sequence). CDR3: CASSQDQGTGANVLTF. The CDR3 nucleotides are TGTGCCAGCAGCCAAGATCAGGGGACGGGGGCCAACGTCCTGACTTTC.

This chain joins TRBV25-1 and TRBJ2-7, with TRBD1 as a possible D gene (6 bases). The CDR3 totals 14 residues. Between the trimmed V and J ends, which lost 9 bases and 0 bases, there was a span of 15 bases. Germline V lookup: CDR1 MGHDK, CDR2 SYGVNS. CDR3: CARRTENSSYEQYF. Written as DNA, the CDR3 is TGTGCCAGGAGGACAGAGAATAGCTCCTACGAGCAGTACTTC.

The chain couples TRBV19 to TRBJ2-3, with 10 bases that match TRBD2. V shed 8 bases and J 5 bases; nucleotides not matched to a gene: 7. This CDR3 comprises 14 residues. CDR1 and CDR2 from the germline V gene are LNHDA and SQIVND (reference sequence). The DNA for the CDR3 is TGTGCCAGTGGGGCTAGCGGGGGAGTAGATACGCAGTATTTT. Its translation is CASGASGGVDTQYF.

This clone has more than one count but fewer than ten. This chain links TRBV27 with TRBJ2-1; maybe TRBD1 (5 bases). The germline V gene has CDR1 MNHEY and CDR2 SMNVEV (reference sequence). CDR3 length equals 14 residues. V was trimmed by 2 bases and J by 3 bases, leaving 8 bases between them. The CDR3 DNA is TGTGCCAGCAGTTTAAAGGGGAACTACAATGAGCAGTTCTTC. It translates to CASSLKGNYNEQFF.

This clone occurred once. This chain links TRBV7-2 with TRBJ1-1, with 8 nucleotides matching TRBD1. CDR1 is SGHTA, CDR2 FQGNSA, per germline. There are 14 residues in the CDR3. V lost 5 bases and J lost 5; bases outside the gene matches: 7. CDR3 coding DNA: TGTGCCAGCAGCCCAATTACAGGGGGGACTGAAGCTTTCTTT. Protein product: CASSPITGGTEAFF.

CDR3 sequence (DNA): TGCGCCAGCAGCTTGTTCTCGGGACAGGGGGAGAGTGGCTACACCTTC. Its protein product is CASSLFSGQGESGYTF. J is TRBJ1-2 and V is TRBV5-1, with 11 bases fitting TRBD1. Trimming took 1 base from V and 7 from J; bases not matched to a gene: 9. Germline V CDR1 and CDR2: SGHRS, YFSETQ. This CDR3 region has 16 residues. Using reference TRBV5-1 and TRBJ1-2 for the parts outside the CDR3, the full variable domain is KAGVTQTPRYLIKTRGQQVTLSCSPISGHRSVSWYQQTPGQGLQFLFEYFSETQRNKGNFPGRFSGRQFSNSRSEMNVSTLELGDSALYLCASSLFSGQGESGYTFGSGTRLTVV.

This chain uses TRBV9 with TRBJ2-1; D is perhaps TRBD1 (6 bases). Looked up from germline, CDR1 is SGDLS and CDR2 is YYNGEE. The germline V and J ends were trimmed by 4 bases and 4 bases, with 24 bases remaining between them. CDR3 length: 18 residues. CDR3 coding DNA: TGTGCCAGCAGCCCCAGGGGTGGTTACGGTCGGGGTTACAATGAGCAGTTCTTC. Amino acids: CASSPRGGYGRGYNEQFF.

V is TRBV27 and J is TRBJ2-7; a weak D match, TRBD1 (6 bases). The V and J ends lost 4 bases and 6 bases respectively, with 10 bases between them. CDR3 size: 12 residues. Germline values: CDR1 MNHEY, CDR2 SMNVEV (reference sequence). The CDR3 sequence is CASSSLGGEQYF. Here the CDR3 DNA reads TGTGCCAGCAGTTCTCTAGGGGGCGAGCAGTACTTC.